This record looks at one T cell receptor (beta chain) sequence and its context. Its antigen remains unknown. Repertoires were generated with immunoSEQ multiplex PCR, while TCRdb's copy carries only in-frame clones and drops some. The table lists about 160,000 clones, approximately 90% of them singletons. The sample is drawn from a study of T cell responses to AZD1222 COVID-19 vaccine. Whole-study results and caveats: CD4 TCRs covered the whole spike, strongest at regions 160-218 and 743-854. There were mostly white British donors and more females than males, and clonal diversity was possibly underestimated. Within unmutated variant regions lay the reported targets of nearly half of spike-specific TCRs. It was only a handful of AZD1222 recipients who were seropositive at baseline.

Between the trimmed V and J ends, which lost 4 bases and 0 bases, there was a span of 10 bases. Germline V gene sequence: CDR1 GTSNPN, CDR2 SVGIG (reference sequence). This CDR3 has 13 residues. This chain connects TRBV30 to TRBJ2-7; D unclear. The TCR was taken from an adult in good health. Material: peripheral blood, obtained on day 0 of MenACWY control vaccination. The CDR3 region has the DNA TGTGCCTGGATGAACACTGTCTCCTACGAGCAGTACTTC. This sequence encodes CAWMNTVSYEQYF.